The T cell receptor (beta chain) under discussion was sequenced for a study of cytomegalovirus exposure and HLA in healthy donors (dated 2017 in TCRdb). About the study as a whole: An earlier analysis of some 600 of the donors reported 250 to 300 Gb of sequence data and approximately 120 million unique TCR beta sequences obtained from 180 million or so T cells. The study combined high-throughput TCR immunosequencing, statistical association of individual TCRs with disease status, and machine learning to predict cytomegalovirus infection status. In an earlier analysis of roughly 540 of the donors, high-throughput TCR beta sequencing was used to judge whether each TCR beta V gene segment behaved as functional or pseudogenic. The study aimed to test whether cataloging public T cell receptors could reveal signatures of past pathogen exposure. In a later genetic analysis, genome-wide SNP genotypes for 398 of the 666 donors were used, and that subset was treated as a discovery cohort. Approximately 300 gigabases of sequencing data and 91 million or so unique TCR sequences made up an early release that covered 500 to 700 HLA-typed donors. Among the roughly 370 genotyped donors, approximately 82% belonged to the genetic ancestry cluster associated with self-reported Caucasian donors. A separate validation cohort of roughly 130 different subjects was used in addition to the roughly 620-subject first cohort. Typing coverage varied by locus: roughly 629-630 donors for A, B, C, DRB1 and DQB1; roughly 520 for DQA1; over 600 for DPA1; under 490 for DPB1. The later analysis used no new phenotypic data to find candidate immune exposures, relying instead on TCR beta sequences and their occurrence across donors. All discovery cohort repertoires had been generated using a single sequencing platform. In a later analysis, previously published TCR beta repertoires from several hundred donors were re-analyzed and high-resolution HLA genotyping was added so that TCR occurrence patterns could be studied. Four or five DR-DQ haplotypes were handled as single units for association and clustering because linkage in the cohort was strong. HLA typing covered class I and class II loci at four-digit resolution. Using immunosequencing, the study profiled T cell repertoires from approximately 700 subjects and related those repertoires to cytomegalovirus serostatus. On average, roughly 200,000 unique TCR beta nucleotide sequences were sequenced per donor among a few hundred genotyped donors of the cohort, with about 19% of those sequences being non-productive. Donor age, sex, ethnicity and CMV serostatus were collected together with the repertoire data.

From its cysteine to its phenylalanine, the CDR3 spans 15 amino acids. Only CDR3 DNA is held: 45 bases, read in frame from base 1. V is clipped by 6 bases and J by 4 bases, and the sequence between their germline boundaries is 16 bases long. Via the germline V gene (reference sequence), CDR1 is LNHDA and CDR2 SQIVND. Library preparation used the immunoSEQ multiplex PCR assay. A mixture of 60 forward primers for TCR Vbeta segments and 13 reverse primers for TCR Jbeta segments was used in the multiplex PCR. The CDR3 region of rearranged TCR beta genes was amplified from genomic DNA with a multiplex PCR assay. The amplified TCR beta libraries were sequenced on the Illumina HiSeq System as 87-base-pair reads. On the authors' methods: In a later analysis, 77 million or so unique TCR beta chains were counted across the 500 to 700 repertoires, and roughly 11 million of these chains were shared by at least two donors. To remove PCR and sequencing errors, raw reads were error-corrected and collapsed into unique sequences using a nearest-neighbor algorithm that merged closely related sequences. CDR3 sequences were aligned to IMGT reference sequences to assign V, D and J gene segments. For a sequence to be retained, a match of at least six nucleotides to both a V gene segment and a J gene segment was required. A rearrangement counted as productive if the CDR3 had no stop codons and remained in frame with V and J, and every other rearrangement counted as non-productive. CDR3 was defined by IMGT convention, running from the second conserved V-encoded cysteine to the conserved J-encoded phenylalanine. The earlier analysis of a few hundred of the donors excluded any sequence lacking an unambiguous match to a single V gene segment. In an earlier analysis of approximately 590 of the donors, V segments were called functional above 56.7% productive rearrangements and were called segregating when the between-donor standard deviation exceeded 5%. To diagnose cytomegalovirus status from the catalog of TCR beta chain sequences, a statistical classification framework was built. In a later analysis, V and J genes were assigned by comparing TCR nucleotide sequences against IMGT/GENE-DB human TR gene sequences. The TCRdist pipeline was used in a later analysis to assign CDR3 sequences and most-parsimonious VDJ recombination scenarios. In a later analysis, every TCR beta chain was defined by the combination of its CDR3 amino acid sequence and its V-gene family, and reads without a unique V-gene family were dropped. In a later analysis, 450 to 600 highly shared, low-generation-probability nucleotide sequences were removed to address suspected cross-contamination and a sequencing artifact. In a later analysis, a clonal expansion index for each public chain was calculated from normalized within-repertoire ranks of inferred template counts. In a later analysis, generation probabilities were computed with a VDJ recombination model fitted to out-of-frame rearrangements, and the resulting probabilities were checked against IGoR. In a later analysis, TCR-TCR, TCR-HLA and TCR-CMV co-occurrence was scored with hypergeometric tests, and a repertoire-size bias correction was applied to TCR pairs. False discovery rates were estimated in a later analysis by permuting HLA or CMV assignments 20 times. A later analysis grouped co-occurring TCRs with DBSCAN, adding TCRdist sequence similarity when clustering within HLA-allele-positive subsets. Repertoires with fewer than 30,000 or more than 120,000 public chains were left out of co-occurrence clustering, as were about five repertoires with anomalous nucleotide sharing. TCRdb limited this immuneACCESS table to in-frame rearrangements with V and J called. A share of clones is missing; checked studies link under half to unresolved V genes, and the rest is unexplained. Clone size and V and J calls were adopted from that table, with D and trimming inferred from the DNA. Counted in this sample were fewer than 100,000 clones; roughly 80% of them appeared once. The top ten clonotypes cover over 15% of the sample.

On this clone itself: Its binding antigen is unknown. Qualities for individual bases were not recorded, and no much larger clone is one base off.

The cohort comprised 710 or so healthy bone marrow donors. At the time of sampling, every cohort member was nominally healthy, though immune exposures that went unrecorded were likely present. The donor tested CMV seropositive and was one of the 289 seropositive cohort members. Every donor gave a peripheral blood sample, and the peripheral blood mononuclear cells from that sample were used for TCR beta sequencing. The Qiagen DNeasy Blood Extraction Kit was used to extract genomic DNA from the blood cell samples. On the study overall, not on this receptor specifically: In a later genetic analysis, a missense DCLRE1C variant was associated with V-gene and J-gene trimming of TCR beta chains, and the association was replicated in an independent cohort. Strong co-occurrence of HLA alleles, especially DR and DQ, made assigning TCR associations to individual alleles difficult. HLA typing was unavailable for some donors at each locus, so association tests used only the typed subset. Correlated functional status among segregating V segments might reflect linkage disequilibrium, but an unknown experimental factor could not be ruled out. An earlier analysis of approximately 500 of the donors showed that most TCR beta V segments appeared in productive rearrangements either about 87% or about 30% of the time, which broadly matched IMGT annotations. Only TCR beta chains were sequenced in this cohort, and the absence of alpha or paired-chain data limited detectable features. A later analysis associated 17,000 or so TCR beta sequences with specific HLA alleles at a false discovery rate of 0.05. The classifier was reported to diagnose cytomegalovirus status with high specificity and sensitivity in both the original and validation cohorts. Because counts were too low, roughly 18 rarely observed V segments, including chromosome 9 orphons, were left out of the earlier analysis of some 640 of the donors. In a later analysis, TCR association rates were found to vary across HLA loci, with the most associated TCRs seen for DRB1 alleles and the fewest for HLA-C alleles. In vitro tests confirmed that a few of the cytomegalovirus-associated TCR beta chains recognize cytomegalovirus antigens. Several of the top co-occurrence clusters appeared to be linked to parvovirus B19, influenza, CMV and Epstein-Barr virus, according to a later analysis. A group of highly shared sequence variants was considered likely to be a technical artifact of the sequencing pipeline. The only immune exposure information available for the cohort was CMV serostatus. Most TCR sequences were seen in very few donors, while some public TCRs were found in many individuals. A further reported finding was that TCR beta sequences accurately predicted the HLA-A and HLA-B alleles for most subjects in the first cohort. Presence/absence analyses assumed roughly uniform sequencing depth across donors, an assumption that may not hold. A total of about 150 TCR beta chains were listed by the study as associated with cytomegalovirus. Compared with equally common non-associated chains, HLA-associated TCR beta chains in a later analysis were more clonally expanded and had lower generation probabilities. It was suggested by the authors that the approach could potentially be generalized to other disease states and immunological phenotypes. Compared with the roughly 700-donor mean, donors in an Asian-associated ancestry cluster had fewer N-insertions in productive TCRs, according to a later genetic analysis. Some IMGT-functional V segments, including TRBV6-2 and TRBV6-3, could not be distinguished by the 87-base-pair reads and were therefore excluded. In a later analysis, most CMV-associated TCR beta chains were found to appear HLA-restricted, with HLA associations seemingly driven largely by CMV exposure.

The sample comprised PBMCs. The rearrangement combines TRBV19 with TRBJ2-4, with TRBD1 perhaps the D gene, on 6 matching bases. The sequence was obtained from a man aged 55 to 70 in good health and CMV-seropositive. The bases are TGTGCCAGTAGCCTACCGGGACAACTGAAAAACATTCAGTACTTC. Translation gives CASSLPGQLKNIQYF.